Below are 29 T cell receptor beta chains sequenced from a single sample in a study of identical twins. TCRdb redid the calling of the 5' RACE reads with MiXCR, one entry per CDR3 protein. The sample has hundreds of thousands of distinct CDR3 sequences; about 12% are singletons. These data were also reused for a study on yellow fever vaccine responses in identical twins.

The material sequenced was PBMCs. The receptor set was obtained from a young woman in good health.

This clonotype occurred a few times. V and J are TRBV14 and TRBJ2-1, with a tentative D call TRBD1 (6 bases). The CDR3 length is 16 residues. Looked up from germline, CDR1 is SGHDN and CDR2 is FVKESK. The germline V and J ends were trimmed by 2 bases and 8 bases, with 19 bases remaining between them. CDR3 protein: CASSQPGAAIAYEQFF. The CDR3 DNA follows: TGTGCCAGCAGCCAACCAGGGGCCGCCATTGCGTATGAGCAGTTCTTC. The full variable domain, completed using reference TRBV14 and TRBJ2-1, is EAGVTQFPSHSVIEKGQTVTLRCDPISGHDNLYWYRRVMGKEIKFLLHFVKESKQDESGMPNNRFLAERTGGTYSTLKVQPAELEDSGVYFCASSQPGAAIAYEQFFGPGTRLTVL.

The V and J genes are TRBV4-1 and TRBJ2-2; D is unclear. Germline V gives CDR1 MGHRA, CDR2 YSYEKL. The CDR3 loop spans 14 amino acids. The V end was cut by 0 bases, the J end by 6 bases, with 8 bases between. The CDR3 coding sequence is TGCGCCAGCAGCCAAGATGATCTTGCCGGGGAGCTGTTTTTT. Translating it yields CASSQDDLAGELFF.

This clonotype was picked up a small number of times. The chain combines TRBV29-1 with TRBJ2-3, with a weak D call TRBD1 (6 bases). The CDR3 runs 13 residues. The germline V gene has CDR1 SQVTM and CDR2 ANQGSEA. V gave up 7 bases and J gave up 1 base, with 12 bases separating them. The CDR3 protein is CSALTGRTDTQYF. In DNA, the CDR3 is TGCAGCGCACTGACAGGACGCACAGATACGCAGTATTTT.

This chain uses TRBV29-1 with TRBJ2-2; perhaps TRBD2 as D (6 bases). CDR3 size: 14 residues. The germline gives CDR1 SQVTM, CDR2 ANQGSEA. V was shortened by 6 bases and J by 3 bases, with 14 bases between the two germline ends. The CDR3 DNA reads TGCAGCGTGGGTACCGGGACTCACACCGGGGAGCTGTTTTTT. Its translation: CSVGTGTHTGELFF.

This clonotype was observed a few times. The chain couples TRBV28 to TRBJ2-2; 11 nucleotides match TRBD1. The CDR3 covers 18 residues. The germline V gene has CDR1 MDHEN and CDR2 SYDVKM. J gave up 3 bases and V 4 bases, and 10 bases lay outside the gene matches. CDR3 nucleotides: TGTGCCAGCAGTTCGCGGGACAGGGGGTATCTTTACACCGGGGAGCTGTTTTTT. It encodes CASSSRDRGYLYTGELFF.

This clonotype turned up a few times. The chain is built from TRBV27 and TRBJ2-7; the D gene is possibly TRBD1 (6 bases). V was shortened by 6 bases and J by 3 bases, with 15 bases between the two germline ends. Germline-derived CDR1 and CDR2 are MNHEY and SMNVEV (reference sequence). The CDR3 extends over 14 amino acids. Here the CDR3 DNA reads TGTGCCAGCAGCCCCCATGACAGGAACTACGAGCAGTACGTC. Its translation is CASSPHDRNYEQYV.

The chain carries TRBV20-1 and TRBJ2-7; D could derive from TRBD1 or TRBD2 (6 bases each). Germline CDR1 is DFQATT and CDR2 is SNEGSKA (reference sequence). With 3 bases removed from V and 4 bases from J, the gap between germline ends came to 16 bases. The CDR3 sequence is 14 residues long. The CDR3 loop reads CSASRPRGAYEQYV. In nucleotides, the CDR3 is TGCAGTGCTAGCCGCCCGAGGGGGGCTTACGAGCAGTACGTC.

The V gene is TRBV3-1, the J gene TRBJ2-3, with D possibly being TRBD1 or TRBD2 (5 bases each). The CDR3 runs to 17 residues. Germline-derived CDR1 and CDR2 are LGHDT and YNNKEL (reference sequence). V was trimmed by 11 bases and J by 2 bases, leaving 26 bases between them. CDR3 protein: CASSQPLWGKFTDTQYF. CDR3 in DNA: TGTGCCTCCAGCCAACCCTTATGGGGGAAATTCACAGATACGCAGTATTTT.

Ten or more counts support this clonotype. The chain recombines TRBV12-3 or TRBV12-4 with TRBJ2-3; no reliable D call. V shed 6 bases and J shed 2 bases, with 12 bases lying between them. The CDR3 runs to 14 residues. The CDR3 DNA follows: TGTGCCAGCAGGACTTATATAAACACAGATACGCAGTATTTT. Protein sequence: CASRTYINTDTQYF.

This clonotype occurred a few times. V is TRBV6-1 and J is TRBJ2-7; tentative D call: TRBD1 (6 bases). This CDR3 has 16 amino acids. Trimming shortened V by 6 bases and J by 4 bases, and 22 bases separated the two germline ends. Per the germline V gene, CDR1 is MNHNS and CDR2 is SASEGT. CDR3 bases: TGTGCCAGCAGGCCTACCCCGGGGACACAGCGGTACGAGCAGTACGTC. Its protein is CASRPTPGTQRYEQYV.

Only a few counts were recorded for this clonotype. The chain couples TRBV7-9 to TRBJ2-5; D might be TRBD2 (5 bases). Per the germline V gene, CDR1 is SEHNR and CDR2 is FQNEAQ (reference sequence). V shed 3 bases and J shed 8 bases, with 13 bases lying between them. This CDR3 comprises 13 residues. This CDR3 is CASSFSAVSTQYF. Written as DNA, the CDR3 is TGTGCCAGCAGCTTTTCAGCGGTTAGCACCCAGTACTTC. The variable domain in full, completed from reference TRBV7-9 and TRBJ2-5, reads DTGVSQNPRHKITKRGQNVTFRCDPISEHNRLYWYRQTLGQGPEFLTYFQNEAQLEKSRLLSDRFSAERPKGSFSTLEIQRTEQGDSAMYLCASSFSAVSTQYFGPGTRLLVL.

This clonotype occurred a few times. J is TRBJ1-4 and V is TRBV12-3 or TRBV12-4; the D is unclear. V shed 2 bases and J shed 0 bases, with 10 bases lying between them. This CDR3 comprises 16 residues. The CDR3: CASSLQLRTTNEKLFF. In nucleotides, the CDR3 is TGTGCCAGCAGTTTACAATTAAGGACAACTAATGAAAAACTGTTTTTT.

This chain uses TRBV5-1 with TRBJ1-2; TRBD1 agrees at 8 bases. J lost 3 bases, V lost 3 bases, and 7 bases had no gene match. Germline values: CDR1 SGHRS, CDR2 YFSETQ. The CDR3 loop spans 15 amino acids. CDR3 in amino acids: CASSSKTGVDYGYTF. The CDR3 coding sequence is TGCGCCAGCAGCTCAAAGACAGGGGTGGACTATGGCTACACCTTC.

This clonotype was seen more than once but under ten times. Here the CDR3 reads CASSPGIREAQYF. CDR3 nucleotide sequence: TGTGCCAGCTCACCGGGGATTCGGGAGGCCCAGTACTTC. The genes are TRBV18 and TRBJ2-5, with 7 positions matching TRBD2. Germline loops: CDR1 KGHSH, CDR2 LQKENI. V was pared by 3 bases and J by 9 bases, with 7 bases of the junction left unmatched. The CDR3 spans 13 residues.

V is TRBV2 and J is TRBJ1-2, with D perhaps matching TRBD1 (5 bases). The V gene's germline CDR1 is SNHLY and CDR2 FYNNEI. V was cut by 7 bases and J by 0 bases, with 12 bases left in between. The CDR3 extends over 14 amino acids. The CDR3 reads CASIRTDTNYGYTF. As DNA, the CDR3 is TGTGCCAGCATCAGGACGGACACTAACTATGGCTACACCTTC.

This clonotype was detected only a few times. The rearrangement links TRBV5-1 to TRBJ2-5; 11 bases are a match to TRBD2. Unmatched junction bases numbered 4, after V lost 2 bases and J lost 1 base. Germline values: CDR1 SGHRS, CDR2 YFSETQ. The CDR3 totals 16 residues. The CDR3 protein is CASSLPGTSGQETQYF. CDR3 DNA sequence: TGCGCCAGCAGCTTACCCGGGACTAGCGGCCAAGAGACCCAGTACTTC.

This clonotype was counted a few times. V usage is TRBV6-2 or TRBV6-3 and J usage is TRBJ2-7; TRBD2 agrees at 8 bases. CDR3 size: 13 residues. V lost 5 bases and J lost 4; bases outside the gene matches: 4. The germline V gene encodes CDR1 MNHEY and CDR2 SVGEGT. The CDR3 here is CASSIRLAYEQYF. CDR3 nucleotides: TGTGCCAGCAGTATCCGACTAGCGTACGAGCAGTACTTC.

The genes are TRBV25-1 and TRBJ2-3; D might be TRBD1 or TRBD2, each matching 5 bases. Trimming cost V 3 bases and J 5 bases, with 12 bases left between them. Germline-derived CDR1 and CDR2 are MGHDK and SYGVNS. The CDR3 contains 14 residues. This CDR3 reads CASSDPLRGDTQYF. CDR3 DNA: TGTGCCAGCAGTGATCCCCTGAGGGGAGATACGCAGTATTTT. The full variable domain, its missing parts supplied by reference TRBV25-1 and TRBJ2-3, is EADIYQTPRYLVIGTGKKITLECSQTMGHDKMYWYQQDPGMELHLIHYSYGVNSTEKGDLSSESTVSRIRTEHFPLTLESARPSHTSQYLCASSDPLRGDTQYFGPGTRLTVL.

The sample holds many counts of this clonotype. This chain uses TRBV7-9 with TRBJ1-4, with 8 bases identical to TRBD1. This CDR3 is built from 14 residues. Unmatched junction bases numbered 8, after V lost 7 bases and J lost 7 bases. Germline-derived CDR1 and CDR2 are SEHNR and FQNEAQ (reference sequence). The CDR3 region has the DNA TGTGCCAGCACCTCGGACAGGGTTGGTGAAAAACTGTTTTTT. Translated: CASTSDRVGEKLFF. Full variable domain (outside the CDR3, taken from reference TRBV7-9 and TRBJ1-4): DTGVSQNPRHKITKRGQNVTFRCDPISEHNRLYWYRQTLGQGPEFLTYFQNEAQLEKSRLLSDRFSAERPKGSFSTLEIQRTEQGDSAMYLCASTSDRVGEKLFFGSGTQLSVL.

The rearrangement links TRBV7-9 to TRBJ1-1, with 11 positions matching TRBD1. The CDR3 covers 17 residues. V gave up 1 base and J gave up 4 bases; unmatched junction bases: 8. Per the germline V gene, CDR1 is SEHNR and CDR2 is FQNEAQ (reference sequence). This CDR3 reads CASSLDPGQGASTEAFF. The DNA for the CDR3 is TGTGCCAGCAGCTTAGATCCTGGACAGGGGGCGAGCACTGAAGCTTTCTTT. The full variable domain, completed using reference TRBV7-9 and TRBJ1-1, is DTGVSQNPRHKITKRGQNVTFRCDPISEHNRLYWYRQTLGQGPEFLTYFQNEAQLEKSRLLSDRFSAERPKGSFSTLEIQRTEQGDSAMYLCASSLDPGQGASTEAFFGQGTRLTVV.

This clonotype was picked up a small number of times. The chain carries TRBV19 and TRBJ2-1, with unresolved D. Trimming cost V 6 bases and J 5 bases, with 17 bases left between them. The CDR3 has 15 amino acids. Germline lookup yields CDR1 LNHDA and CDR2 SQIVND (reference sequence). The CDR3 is CASSTAWGPNNEQFF. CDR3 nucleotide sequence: TGTGCCAGTAGCACCGCTTGGGGTCCTAACAATGAGCAGTTCTTC.

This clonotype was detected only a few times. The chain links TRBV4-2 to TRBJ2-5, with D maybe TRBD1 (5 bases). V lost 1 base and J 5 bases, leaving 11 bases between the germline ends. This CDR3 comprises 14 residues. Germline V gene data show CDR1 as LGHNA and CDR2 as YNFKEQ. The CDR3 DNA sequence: TGTGCCAGCAGCCAAGGGGGCACCGGTGAGACCCAGTACTTC. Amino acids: CASSQGGTGETQYF.

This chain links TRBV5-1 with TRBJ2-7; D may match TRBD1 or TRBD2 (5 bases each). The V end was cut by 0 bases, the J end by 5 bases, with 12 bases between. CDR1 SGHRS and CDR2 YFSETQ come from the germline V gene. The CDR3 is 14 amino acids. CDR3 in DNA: TGCGCCAGCAGCTTGGGCCCAGGGCGGGACGAGCAGTACGTC. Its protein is CASSLGPGRDEQYV.

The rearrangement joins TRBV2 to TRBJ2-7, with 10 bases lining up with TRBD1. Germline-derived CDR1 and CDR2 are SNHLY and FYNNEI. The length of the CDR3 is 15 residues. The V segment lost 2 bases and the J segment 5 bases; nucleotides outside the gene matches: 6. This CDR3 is CASSESGQGGHEQYF. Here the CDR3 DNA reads TGTGCCAGCAGTGAATCAGGACAGGGGGGCCACGAGCAGTACTTC.

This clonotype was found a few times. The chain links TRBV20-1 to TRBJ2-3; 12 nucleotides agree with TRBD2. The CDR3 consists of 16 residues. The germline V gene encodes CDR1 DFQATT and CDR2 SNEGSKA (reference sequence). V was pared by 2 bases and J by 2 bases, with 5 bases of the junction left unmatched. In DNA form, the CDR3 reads TGCAGTGCTAGACTAGCGGGAGGGACTCTCACAGATACGCAGTATTTT. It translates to CSARLAGGTLTDTQYF.

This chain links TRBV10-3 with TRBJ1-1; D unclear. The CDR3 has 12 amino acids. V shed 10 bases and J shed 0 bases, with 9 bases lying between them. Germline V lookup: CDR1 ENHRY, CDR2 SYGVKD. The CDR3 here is CATEGLNTEAFF. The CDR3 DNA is TGTGCCACCGAAGGGCTGAACACTGAAGCTTTCTTT.

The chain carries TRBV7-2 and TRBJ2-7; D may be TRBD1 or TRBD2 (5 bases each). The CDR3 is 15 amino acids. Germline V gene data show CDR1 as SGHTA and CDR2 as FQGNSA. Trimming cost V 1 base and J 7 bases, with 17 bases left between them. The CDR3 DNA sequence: TGTGCCAGCAGCTTAGGGGGGACGGCTGGTCGGGAGCAGTACTTC. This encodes CASSLGGTAGREQYF.

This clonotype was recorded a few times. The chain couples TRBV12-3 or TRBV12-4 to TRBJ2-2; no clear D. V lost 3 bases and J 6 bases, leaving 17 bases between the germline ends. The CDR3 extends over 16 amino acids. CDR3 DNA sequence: TGTGCCAGCAGTTTGCCCCCTACCTCTCAGTCCGGGGAGCTGTTTTTT. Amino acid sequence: CASSLPPTSQSGELFF.

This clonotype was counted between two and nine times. This CDR3 reads CASSHGREGPYEQYF. The CDR3 coding sequence is TGCGCCAGCAGCCACGGGCGGGAGGGACCCTACGAGCAGTACTTC. The chain combines TRBV4-1 with TRBJ2-7; TRBD2 matches at 9 bases. CDR1 is MGHRA, CDR2 YSYEKL, per germline. The CDR3 length is 15 residues. V trimming: 3 bases; J trimming: 2 bases; junction bases outside the gene matches: 5.